This T cell receptor (beta chain) was captured in a study of blood T cell repertoires in COVID-19. Study information: Donors in the United States, Italy and Spain gave samples during acute or convalescent COVID-19.

V shed 5 bases and J 0 bases; nucleotides not matched to a gene: 11. CDR1 is LNHDA and CDR2 is SQIVND in the germline V gene (reference sequence). This CDR3 is 17 amino acids long. How the authors handled the data: How many nucleated cells were present was estimated from reference gene primer amplification. Assay used: immunoSEQ multiplex PCR; TCRdb lists only in-frame clones, some missing. V and J calls and clone size are copied from that table; D and trimming were computed from the DNA. The table shows a few hundred thousand clones, with about 84% occurring only once. The TCR comes from an elderly man with acute or convalescent COVID-19. Sequenced: peripheral blood. V usage is TRBV19 and J usage is TRBJ1-1; TRBD1 agrees at 8 bases. The CDR3 sequence is CASSYTRTGRMNTEAFF. CDR3 sequence (DNA): TGTGCCAGTAGTTACACCCGGACAGGGAGGATGAACACTGAAGCTTTCTTT.